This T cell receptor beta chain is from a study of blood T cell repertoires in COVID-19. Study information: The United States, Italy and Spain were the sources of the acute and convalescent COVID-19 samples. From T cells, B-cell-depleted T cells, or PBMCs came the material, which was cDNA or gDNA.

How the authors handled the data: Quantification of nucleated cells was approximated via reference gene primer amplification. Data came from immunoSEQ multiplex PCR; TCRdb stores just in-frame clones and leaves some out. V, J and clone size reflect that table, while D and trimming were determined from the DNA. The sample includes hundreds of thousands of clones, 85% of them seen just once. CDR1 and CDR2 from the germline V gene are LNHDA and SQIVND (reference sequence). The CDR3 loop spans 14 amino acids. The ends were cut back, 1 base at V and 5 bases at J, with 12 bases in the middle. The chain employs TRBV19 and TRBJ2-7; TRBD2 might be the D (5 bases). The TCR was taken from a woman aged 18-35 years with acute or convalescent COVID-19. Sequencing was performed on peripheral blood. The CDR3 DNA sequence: TGTGCCAGTAGTATAGTGAAGCTAGCAGACGAGCAGTACTTC. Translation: CASSIVKLADEQYF.